The 31 T cell receptor beta chains in this list originate from one sample, sequenced in a study of blood T cell repertoires in COVID-19. Profiling relied on immunoSEQ multiplex PCR, and the TCRdb table lists in-frame clones only, not all of them. The sample contains roughly 100,000 clones, about 90% of which appear only once. Sample: peripheral blood. These receptors all come from a human donor with active COVID-19. The donor label of this sample is uncertain.

The V call is TRBV6-5, the J call TRBJ2-7; the match to TRBD2 covers 9 bases. CDR3 size: 16 residues. With 0 bases clipped from V and 4 bases from J, the junction kept 7 bases outside the gene matches. The germline V gene has CDR1 MNHEY and CDR2 SVGAGI. The CDR3 DNA follows: TGTGCCAGCAGTTACTCAGCGGGGGGCTCTTTGTACGAGCAGTACTTC. Its translation: CASSYSAGGSLYEQYF.

The chain links TRBV7-9 to TRBJ2-6; D is possibly TRBD2 (6 bases). CDR1 is SEHNR, CDR2 FQNEAQ, per germline (reference sequence). V was pared by 4 bases and J by 0 bases, with 13 bases between. The CDR3 contains 17 residues. Here the CDR3 reads CASSSRRGSSGANVLTF. The DNA for the CDR3 is TGTGCCAGCAGCTCCCGACGGGGGTCCTCTGGGGCCAACGTCCTGACTTTC.

The V and J genes are TRBV24-1 and TRBJ2-1; possibly TRBD1 for D (6 bases). The CDR3 is 14 amino acids. Germline loops: CDR1 KGHDR, CDR2 SFDVKD. The V gene lost 6 bases and the J gene lost 10 bases, with 18 bases spanning the gap. CDR3 sequence reads: CATSQPGQLIEQFF. The CDR3 coding sequence is TGTGCCACCAGTCAGCCGGGACAACTAATAGAGCAGTTCTTC.

The chain recombines TRBV3-1 (or the pseudogene TRBV3-2) with TRBJ1-1; 12 bases fit TRBD1. Germline-derived CDR1 and CDR2 are LGHDT and YNNKEL (reference sequence). Germline trimming cut 6 bases from V and 6 bases from J; bases unmatched to any gene: 8. This CDR3 comprises 15 residues. DNA for the CDR3: TGTGCCAGCAGTCGCACGGGACAGGGGGCTCCTGAAGCTTTCTTT. Translation: CASSRTGQGAPEAFF.

With regard to this clone: One end of the junction does not line up with germline, which may come from a read error. The chain uses TRBV5-1 and TRBJ2-5; 11 positions agree with TRBD1. The V gene's germline CDR1 is SGHRS and CDR2 YFSETQ. The CDR3 is 15 amino acids. The DNA of the CDR3 is TGCGCTAGCAGCGGCGGGACAGGGGGAAGTAAGACCCAGTACTTC. It codes for CASSGGTGGSKTQYF.

The V and J genes are TRBV2 and TRBJ2-6, with D possibly TRBD1 on 5 matching bases. Trimming removed 5 bases at V and 8 bases at J, with 13 bases between. The CDR3 loop spans 14 amino acids. Germline values: CDR1 SNHLY, CDR2 FYNNEI. In nucleotides, the CDR3 is TGTGCCAGCAGTTCAGGGAAATGGACCAACGTCCTGACTTTC. Its protein product is CASSSGKWTNVLTF.

The chain carries TRBV24-1 and TRBJ2-2; 7 nucleotides agree with TRBD1. After removal of 7 bases from V and 5 bases from J, the junction contained 6 bases not matched to a gene. The germline gives CDR1 KGHDR, CDR2 SFDVKD. The CDR3 consists of 14 residues. Here the CDR3 reads CATRNDRATGELFF. The CDR3 DNA reads as TGTGCCACCAGGAACGACAGGGCTACCGGGGAGCTGTTTTTT.

In the case of this clone: This CDR3 is also generated by other DNA sequences in the sample. The chain combines TRBV11-3 with TRBJ2-3; TRBD1 is a possible D gene (5 bases). Germline CDR1 reads SGHNT; CDR2 reads YENEEA. The CDR3 consists of 13 residues. V lost 0 bases, J lost 5 bases, and 6 bases lay in between. The CDR3, as DNA: TGTGCCAGCAGCTTAGATAGGGGAGATACGCAGTATTTT. Encoded protein: CASSLDRGDTQYF.

This chain links TRBV3-1 (or the pseudogene TRBV3-2) with TRBJ2-2; D not resolved. The CDR3 totals 14 residues. Trimming removed 0 bases at V and 8 bases at J, with 10 bases between. Germline CDR1 reads LGHDT; CDR2 reads YNNKEL (reference sequence). The CDR3 region has the DNA TGTGCCAGCAGCCAAGATCCCCGAGGTGGGGAGCTGTTTTTT. Its protein product is CASSQDPRGGELFF.

The V gene is TRBV7-2, the J gene TRBJ2-2; 10 bases match TRBD1. Germline V gives CDR1 SGHTA, CDR2 FQGNSA. The CDR3 totals 15 residues. The trim removed 4 bases at V and 2 bases at J, leaving 1 base unmatched. CDR3 sequence: CASSWDRGNTGELFF. The CDR3 region has the DNA TGTGCCAGCAGCTGGGACAGGGGAAACACCGGGGAGCTGTTTTTT.

The J gene is TRBJ1-4, the V gene TRBV24-1; 8 bases match TRBD1. In germline, CDR1 is KGHDR, CDR2 SFDVKD. CDR3 length equals 16 residues. Trimming removed 0 bases from V and 8 bases from J; junction bases left unmatched: 7. In nucleotides, the CDR3 is TGTGCCACCAGTGATTTGCCGGACAGGGTTCGGGAAAAACTGTTTTTT. It specifies CATSDLPDRVREKLFF.

V is TRBV19 and J is TRBJ2-3, with D possibly TRBD1 on 6 matching bases. The V and J ends lost 6 bases and 1 base respectively, with 14 bases between them. Germline V gives CDR1 LNHDA, CDR2 SQIVND (reference sequence). The CDR3 is 15 amino acids. CDR3 amino acids: CASSPWGQGTDTQYF. The CDR3 DNA follows: TGTGCCAGTAGCCCCTGGGGGCAGGGCACAGATACGCAGTATTTT.

CDR3 bases: TGTGCCAGCAGCCCGACAGGGTTAGGAAACACCATATATTTT. It encodes CASSPTGLGNTIYF. V gene TRBV7-8 combines with J gene TRBJ1-3; 7 bases fit TRBD1. Germline CDR1 SGHVS, CDR2 FQNEAQ. The V gene end was trimmed by 5 bases and the J gene end by 4 bases; junction bases not matched to a gene: 5. The CDR3 runs 14 residues. Filled out from reference TRBV7-8 and TRBJ1-3, the complete variable domain reads GAGVSQSPRYKVAKRGQDVALRCDPISGHVSLFWYQQALGQGPEFLTYFQNEAQLDKSGLPSDRFFAERPEGSVSTLKIQRTQQEDSAVYLCASSPTGLGNTIYFGEGSWLTVV.

The genes are TRBV20-1 and TRBJ2-1, with 7 bases matching TRBD2. J was trimmed by 7 bases and V by 3 bases; bases with no gene match: 9. CDR3 length: 14 residues. Germline CDR1 DFQATT, CDR2 SNEGSKA (reference sequence). CDR3 loop: CSASEARGRNEQFF. The CDR3 DNA follows: TGCAGTGCTAGTGAGGCGCGGGGGAGGAATGAGCAGTTCTTC.

J is TRBJ2-7 and V is TRBV10-3; D perhaps matches TRBD2 (5 bases). This CDR3 has 13 amino acids. Germline-derived CDR1 and CDR2 are ENHRY and SYGVKD. V was trimmed by 0 bases and J by 3 bases, leaving 6 bases between them. This CDR3 reads CAISESGDYEQYF. CDR3 coding DNA: TGTGCCATCAGTGAGTCCGGGGACTACGAGCAGTACTTC.

V is TRBV5-8 and J is TRBJ1-1; 7 positions match TRBD1. V shed 0 bases and J 3 bases; nucleotides not matched to a gene: 5. Germline-derived CDR1 and CDR2 are SGHTS and YDEGEE. This CDR3 spans 15 amino acids. This chain's CDR3 is CASSLAGRGYTEAFF. The CDR3 DNA sequence: TGTGCCAGCAGCTTGGCCGGCAGGGGGTACACTGAAGCTTTCTTT.

The chain recombines TRBV6-5 with TRBJ2-7; a possible D gene is TRBD2 (6 bases). The V end was cut by 5 bases, the J end by 1 base, with 9 bases between. Germline V lookup: CDR1 MNHEY, CDR2 SVGAGI. This CDR3 has 13 residues. The DNA of the CDR3 is TGTGCCAGCAGTCCGGGACTGTCCTACGAGCAGTACTTC. It encodes CASSPGLSYEQYF.

The rearrangement links TRBV7-2 to TRBJ1-3; 9 nucleotides align to TRBD1. The CDR3 runs 14 residues. Germline V CDR1 and CDR2: SGHTA, FQGNSA. V shed 4 bases, J shed 3 bases, and the junction held 1 base outside the gene matches. CDR3 coding DNA: TGTGCCAGCAGCTCGACAGGGGGTGGAAACACCATATATTTT. Amino acid sequence: CASSSTGGGNTIYF. Together with reference TRBV7-2 and TRBJ1-3, the CDR3 gives the full variable domain: GAGVSQSPSNKVTEKGKDVELRCDPISGHTALYWYRQSLGQGLEFLIYFQGNSAPDKSGLPSDRFSAERTGGSVSTLTIQRTQQEDSAVYLCASSSTGGGNTIYFGEGSWLTVV.

Only one count was recorded for this clone. The CDR3 DNA reads as TGTGCCAGCAACCTCCGGAGGGCTCCAGATACGCAGTATTTT. It codes for CASNLRRAPDTQYF. The chain has TRBV6-5 and TRBJ2-3; weak D call: TRBD2 (6 bases). Germline CDR1 is MNHEY and CDR2 is SVGAGI. The CDR3 is 14 amino acids. Deletions cut 7 bases from V and 4 bases from J, with 15 bases between.

The chain joins TRBV5-4 to TRBJ1-4, with D hard to call. CDR1 SGHNT and CDR2 YYREEE come from the germline V gene (reference sequence). This CDR3 comprises 16 residues. V dropped 4 bases and J dropped 5 bases, with 18 bases sitting between them. CDR3 DNA: TGTGCCAGCAGCCCACTCGGTCCCGCATTCAATGAAAAACTGTTTTTT. Translated, it gives CASSPLGPAFNEKLFF.

This clone was seen only a few times. The chain employs TRBV18 and TRBJ1-2, with TRBD1 matching 7 bases. The CDR3 consists of 15 residues. Trimming cost V 1 base and J 2 bases; bases outside gene matches: 4. Germline V gene sequence: CDR1 KGHSH, CDR2 LQKENI. CDR3 sequence reads: CASSPQGAVNYGYTF. The DNA for the CDR3 is TGTGCCAGCTCACCACAGGGGGCAGTGAACTATGGCTACACCTTC. Drawing the rest from reference TRBV18 and TRBJ1-2, the complete variable domain is NAGVMQNPRHLVRRRGQEARLRCSPMKGHSHVYWYRQLPEEGLKFMVYLQKENIIDESGMPKERFSAEFPKEGPSILRIQQVVRGDSAAYFCASSPQGAVNYGYTFGSGTRLTVV.

This sequence joins TRBV6-6 and TRBJ2-7, with 8 nucleotides matching TRBD2. The germline CDR1 and CDR2 sequences are MNHNY and SVGAGI (reference sequence). CDR3 length: 16 residues. After removal of 0 bases from V and 5 bases from J, the junction contained 9 bases not matched to a gene. The CDR3 DNA reads TGTGCCAGCAGTTACTCGTTTTCGGGAGGGTCCGACGAGCAGTACTTC. Translation gives CASSYSFSGGSDEQYF.

The V and J genes are TRBV15 and TRBJ2-5, with 7 bases that match TRBD2. V shed 6 bases and J 5 bases; nucleotides not matched to a gene: 9. Per germline, CDR1 LNHNV and CDR2 YYDKDF (reference sequence). This CDR3 has 14 residues. In DNA form, the CDR3 reads TGTGCCACCAGAAAGCGGGGCCCAACCGAGACCCAGTACTTC. This encodes CATRKRGPTETQYF. Filled out from reference TRBV15 and TRBJ2-5, the complete variable domain reads DAMVIQNPRYQVTQFGKPVTLSCSQTLNHNVMYWYQQKSSQAPKLLFHYYDKDFNNEADTPDNFQSRRPNTSFCFLDIRSPGLGDTAMYLCATRKRGPTETQYFGPGTRLLVL.

The chain joins TRBV5-1 to TRBJ2-7; D is uncertain. From germline, CDR1 is SGHRS and CDR2 YFSETQ. This CDR3 is 13 amino acids long. V gave up 0 bases and J gave up 2 bases, with 6 bases separating them. CDR3 sequence (DNA): TGCGCCAGCAGCTTGGACCAGGCCTACGAGCAGTACTTC. Its translation: CASSLDQAYEQYF.

The CDR3 protein is CASSESFTWPWNEQFF. The CDR3 nucleotides read TGCGCCAGCAGTGAGTCTTTTACATGGCCCTGGAATGAGCAGTTCTTC. The chain combines TRBV10-2 with TRBJ2-1; D is unresolved. Germline V gene sequence: CDR1 WSHSY, CDR2 SAAADI. Trimming removed 0 bases from V and 7 bases from J, with 16 bases in between. The CDR3 has 16 amino acids.

In DNA, the CDR3 is TGCGCCAGCAGTGAGTTTGCAGGGGGCACCGGGGAGCTGTTTTTT. Translating it yields CASSEFAGGTGELFF. The V gene is TRBV10-2, the J gene TRBJ2-2; 7 bases line up with TRBD1. The CDR3 length is 15 residues. With V trimmed by 1 base and J by 4 bases, 3 bases remained unmatched. Per the germline V gene, CDR1 is WSHSY and CDR2 is SAAADI.

The chain is built from TRBV25-1 and TRBJ2-5; D possibly corresponds to TRBD2 (7 bases). The CDR3 runs to 18 residues. The ends were cut back, 5 bases at V and 2 bases at J, with 24 bases in the middle. Germline V lookup: CDR1 MGHDK, CDR2 SYGVNS. In nucleotides, the CDR3 is TGTGCCAGCAGTCGTCCCGGGGCGGGGGCCGCACCTCAAGAGACCCAGTACTTC. Its translation is CASSRPGAGAAPQETQYF.

The chain couples TRBV7-8 to TRBJ2-3, with a weak D call TRBD2 (6 bases). Looked up from germline, CDR1 is SGHVS and CDR2 is FQNEAQ. V was shortened by 6 bases and J by 2 bases, with 21 bases between the two germline ends. The CDR3 is 17 residues long. In DNA form, the CDR3 reads TGTGCCAGCAGTACTAAGGGAGGCATGGCTCACACAGATACGCAGTATTTT. Protein sequence: CASSTKGGMAHTDTQYF.

CDR3 loop: CSAVSDNEQFF. CDR3 DNA sequence: TGCAGTGCAGTTAGCGACAATGAGCAGTTCTTC. The chain joins TRBV20-1 to TRBJ2-1, with D possibly matching TRBD2 (5 bases). Trimming removed 6 bases at V and 5 bases at J, with 8 bases between. Germline CDR1 reads DFQATT; CDR2 reads SNEGSKA (reference sequence). The CDR3 is made up of 11 amino acids.

The table lists this clone with a count of one. The chain is built from TRBV29-1 and TRBJ2-2; 7 positions agree with TRBD1. CDR1 is SQVTM, CDR2 ANQGSEA, per germline. The CDR3 spans 16 residues. V shed 3 bases and J 5 bases; nucleotides not matched to a gene: 12. The DNA for the CDR3 is TGCAGCGTTGACCTCCGCGAGACAGGGATTACCGGGGAGCTGTTTTTT. Translated: CSVDLRETGITGELFF.

The chain recombines TRBV10-1 with TRBJ2-5; possibly TRBD2 for D (6 bases). V shed 5 bases and J shed 2 bases, with 12 bases lying between them. The CDR3 has 14 residues. CDR1 WNHNN and CDR2 SYGVQD come from the germline V gene (reference sequence). This CDR3 reads CASSPGGPQETQYF. The CDR3 nucleotides read TGCGCCAGCAGTCCCGGGGGACCTCAAGAGACCCAGTACTTC.